In its sample, the clone carrying this T cell receptor beta chain was seen once. The data are from a study of shared clonotypes between healthy human individuals. Trimming removed 3 bases at V and 0 bases at J, with 6 bases between. Germline loops: CDR1 SGHVS, CDR2 FNYEAQ. This CDR3 comprises 15 residues. TCRdb's copy holds only in-frame clones and misses some; the assay was immunoSEQ multiplex PCR. The table lists a few hundred thousand clones, around 96% of them singletons. The chain recombines TRBV7-6 with TRBJ2-6, with D perhaps matching TRBD1 (5 bases). This clonotype originated in a man aged 30 to 39 in good health. Input material: memory CD8+ T cells sorted from blood. Subset noted: CD45RO+ cells pooled with CCR7-negative TemRA cells. CDR3 nucleotides: TGTGCCAGCAGCTTTGGACACTCTGGGGCCAACGTCCTGACTTTC. Translation gives CASSFGHSGANVLTF.